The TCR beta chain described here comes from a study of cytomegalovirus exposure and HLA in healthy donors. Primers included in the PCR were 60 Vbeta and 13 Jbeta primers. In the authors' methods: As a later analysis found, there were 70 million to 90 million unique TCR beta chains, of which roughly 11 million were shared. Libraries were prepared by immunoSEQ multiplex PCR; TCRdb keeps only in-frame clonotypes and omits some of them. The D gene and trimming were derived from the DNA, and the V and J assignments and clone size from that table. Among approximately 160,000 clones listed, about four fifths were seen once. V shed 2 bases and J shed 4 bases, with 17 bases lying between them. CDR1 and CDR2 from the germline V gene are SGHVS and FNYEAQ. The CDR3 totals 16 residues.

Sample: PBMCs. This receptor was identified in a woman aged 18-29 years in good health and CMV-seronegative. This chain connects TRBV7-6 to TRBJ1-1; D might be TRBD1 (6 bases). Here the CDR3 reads CASSLYPPGQITEAFF. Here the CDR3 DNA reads TGTGCCAGCAGCTTATATCCCCCCGGACAGATCACTGAAGCTTTCTTT.